This T cell receptor (beta chain) was sequenced in a study of blood T cell repertoires in COVID-19. Overall study: From the United States, Italy and Spain came samples of acute and convalescent COVID-19. PBMCs, B-cell-depleted T cells, or T cells provided the cDNA or gDNA that made up the material.

The V gene lost 0 bases and the J gene lost 7 bases, with 13 bases spanning the gap. Germline-derived CDR1 and CDR2 are SGHNT and YENEEA. CDR3 length: 15 residues. Per the study methods: Amplified reference gene primers provided the basis for estimating nucleated cell counts. Generated by immunoSEQ multiplex PCR, the TCRdb table keeps only in-frame clones and is missing some. The DNA gave D and trimming, while V, J and clone size come from that table. The table has roughly 170,000 clones, around 87% seen once. This chain uses TRBV11-3 with TRBJ1-5; possibly TRBD1 for D (5 bases). The sequencing input was peripheral blood. The receptor's source is a man between 35 and 55 years old with active or convalescent COVID-19. CDR3 DNA: TGTGCCAGCAGCTTAGATGGAGGGGAACCCCAGCCCCAGCATTTT. It translates to CASSLDGGEPQPQHF.